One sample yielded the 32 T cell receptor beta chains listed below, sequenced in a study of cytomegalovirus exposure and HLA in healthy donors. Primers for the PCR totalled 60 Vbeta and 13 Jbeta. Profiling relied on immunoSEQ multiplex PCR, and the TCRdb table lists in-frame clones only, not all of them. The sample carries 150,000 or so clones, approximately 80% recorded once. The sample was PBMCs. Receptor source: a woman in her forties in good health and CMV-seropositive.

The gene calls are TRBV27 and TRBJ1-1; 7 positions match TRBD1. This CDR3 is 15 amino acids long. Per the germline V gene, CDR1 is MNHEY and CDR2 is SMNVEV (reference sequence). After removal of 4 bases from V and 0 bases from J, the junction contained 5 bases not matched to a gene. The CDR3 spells CASSSWTGVNTEAFF. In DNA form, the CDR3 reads TGTGCCAGCAGTTCCTGGACAGGCGTGAACACTGAAGCTTTCTTT.

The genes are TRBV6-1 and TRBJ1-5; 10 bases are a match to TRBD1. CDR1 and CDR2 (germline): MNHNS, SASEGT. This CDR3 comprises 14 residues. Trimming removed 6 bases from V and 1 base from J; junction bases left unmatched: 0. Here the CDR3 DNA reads TGTGCCAGCAGGGACAGGGGGAGCAATCAGCCCCAGCATTTT. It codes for CASRDRGSNQPQHF.

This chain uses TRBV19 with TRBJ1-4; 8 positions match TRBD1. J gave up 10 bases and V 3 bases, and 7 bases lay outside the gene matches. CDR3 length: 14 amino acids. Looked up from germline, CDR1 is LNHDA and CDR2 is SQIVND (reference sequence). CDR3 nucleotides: TGTGCCAGTAGTATCGGGCAGGGGGCTGGAAAACTGTTTTTT. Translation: CASSIGQGAGKLFF.

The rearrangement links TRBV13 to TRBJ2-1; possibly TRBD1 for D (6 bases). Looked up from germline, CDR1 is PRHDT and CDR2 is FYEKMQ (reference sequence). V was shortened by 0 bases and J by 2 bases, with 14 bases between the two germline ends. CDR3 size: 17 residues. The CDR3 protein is CASSLGGWGPAYNEQFF. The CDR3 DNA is TGTGCCAGCAGCTTAGGCGGATGGGGGCCAGCCTACAATGAGCAGTTCTTC.

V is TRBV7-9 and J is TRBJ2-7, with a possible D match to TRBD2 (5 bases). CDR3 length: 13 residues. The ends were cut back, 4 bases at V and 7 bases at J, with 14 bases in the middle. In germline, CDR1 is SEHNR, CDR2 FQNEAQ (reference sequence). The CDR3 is CASSSVYTGEQYF. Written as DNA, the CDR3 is TGTGCCAGCAGCTCCGTCTATACGGGGGAGCAGTACTTC.

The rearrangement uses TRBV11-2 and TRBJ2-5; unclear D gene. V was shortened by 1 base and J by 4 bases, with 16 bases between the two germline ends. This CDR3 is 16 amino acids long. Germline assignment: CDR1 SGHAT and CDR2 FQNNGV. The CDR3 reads CASSLGTASIGETQYF. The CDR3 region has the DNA TGTGCCAGCAGCTTAGGAACAGCCTCAATTGGAGAGACCCAGTACTTC.

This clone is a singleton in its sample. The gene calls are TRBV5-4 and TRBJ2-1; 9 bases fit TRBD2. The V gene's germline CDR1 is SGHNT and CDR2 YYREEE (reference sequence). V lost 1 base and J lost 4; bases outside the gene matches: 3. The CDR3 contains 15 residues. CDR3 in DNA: TGTGCCAGCAGCTTGTTGACTAGCGGTTACAATGAGCAGTTCTTC. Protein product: CASSLLTSGYNEQFF.

The chain's CDR3 is CASSPGISGNQPQHF. The CDR3 nucleotides read TGTGCCAGCTCACCAGGTATCTCGGGCAATCAGCCCCAGCATTTT. The rearrangement joins TRBV18 to TRBJ1-5, with no clear D. The V gene's germline CDR1 is KGHSH and CDR2 LQKENI. Trimming removed 2 bases from V and 2 bases from J, with 10 bases in between. The CDR3 length is 15 residues.

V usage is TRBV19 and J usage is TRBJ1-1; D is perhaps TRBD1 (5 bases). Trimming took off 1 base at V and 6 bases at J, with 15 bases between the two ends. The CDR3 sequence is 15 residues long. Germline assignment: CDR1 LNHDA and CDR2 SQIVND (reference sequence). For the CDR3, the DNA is TGTGCCAGTAGTATAGTGAAGGGGAAGAGCCCTGAAGCTTTCTTT. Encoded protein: CASSIVKGKSPEAFF.

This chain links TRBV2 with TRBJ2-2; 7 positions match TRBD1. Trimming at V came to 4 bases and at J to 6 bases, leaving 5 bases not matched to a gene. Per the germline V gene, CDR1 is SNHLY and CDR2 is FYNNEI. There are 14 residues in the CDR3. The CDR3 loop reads CASSVLDRAGELFF. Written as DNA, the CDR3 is TGTGCCAGCAGTGTCCTTGACAGGGCCGGGGAGCTGTTTTTT.

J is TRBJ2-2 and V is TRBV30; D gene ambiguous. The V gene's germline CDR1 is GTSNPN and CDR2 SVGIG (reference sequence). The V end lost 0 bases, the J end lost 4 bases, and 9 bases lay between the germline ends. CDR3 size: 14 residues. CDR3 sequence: CAWSVLLSTGELFF. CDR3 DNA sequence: TGTGCCTGGAGTGTATTGCTATCCACCGGGGAGCTGTTTTTT.

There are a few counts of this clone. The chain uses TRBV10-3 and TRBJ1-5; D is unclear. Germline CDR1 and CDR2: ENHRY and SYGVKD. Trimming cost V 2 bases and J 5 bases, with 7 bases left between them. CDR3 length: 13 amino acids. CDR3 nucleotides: TGTGCCATCAGTGAGAATCCTTATCAGCCCCAGCATTTT. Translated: CAISENPYQPQHF.

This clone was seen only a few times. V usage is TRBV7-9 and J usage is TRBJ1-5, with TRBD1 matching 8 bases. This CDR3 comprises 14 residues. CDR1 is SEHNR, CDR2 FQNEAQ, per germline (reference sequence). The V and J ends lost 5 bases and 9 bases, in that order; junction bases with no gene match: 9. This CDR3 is CASSLGQGLWPQHF. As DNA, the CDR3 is TGTGCCAGCAGCCTCGGACAGGGCCTATGGCCCCAGCATTTT.

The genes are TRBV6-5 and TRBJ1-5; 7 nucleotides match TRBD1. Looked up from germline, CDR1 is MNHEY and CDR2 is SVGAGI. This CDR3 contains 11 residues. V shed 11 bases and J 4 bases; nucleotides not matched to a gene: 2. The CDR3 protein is CAAGGNQPQHF. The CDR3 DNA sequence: TGTGCCGCAGGGGGAAATCAGCCCCAGCATTTT.

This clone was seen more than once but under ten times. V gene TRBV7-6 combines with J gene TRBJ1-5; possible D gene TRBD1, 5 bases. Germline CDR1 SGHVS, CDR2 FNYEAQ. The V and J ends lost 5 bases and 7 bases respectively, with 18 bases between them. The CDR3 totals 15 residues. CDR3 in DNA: TGTGCCAGCAGCCCTAGCGCGGGGGTGGGGCAGCCCCAGCATTTT. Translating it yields CASSPSAGVGQPQHF.

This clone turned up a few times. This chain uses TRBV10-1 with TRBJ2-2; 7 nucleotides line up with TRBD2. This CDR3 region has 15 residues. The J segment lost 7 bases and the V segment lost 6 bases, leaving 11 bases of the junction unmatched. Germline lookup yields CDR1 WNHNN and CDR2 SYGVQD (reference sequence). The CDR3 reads CASRTGLGAYGELFF. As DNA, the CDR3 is TGCGCCAGCAGAACAGGACTAGGCGCCTACGGGGAGCTGTTTTTT.

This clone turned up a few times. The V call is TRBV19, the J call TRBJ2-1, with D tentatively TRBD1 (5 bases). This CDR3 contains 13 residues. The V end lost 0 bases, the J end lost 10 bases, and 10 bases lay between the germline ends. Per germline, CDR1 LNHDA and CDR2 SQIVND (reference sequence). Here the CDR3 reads CASSIDNTGEQFF. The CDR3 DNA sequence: TGTGCCAGTAGTATAGACAATACAGGCGAGCAGTTCTTC.

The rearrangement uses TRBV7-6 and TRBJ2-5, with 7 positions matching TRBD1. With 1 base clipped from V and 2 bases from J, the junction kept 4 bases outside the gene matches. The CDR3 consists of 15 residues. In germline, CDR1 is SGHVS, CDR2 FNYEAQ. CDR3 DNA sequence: TGTGCCAGCAGCTTAGGGGGACAGCTTCAAGAGACCCAGTACTTC. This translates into CASSLGGQLQETQYF.

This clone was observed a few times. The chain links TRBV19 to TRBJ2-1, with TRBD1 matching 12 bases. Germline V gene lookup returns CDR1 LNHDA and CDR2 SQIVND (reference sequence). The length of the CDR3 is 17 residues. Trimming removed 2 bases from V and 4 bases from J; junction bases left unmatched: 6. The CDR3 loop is CASSISGQGAKYNEQFF. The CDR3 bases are TGTGCCAGTAGTATATCGGGACAGGGGGCGAAGTACAATGAGCAGTTCTTC.

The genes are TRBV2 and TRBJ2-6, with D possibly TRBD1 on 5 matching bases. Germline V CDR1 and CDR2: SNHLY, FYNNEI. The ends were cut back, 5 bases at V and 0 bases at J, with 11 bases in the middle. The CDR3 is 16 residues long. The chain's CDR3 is CASSFLRDSGANVLTF. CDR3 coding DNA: TGTGCCAGCAGTTTCCTCAGGGACTCTGGGGCCAACGTCCTGACTTTC.

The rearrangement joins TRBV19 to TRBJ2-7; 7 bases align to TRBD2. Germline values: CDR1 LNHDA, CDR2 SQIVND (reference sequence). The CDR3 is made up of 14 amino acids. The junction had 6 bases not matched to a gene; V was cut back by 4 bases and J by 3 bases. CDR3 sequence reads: CASSTPGGVYEQYF. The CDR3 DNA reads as TGTGCCAGTAGTACCCCGGGGGGAGTCTACGAGCAGTACTTC.

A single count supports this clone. The CDR3 protein is CASSRAPGIVTNEKLFF. DNA for the CDR3: TGTGCCAGCTCACGGGCCCCAGGGATAGTGACTAATGAAAAACTGTTTTTT. V gene TRBV18 combines with J gene TRBJ1-4; maybe TRBD1 (5 bases). With 4 bases removed from V and 2 bases from J, the gap between germline ends came to 17 bases. The CDR3 length is 17 residues. Looked up from germline, CDR1 is KGHSH and CDR2 is LQKENI. Combining the CDR3 with reference TRBV18 and TRBJ1-4 gives the whole variable domain NAGVMQNPRHLVRRRGQEARLRCSPMKGHSHVYWYRQLPEEGLKFMVYLQKENIIDESGMPKERFSAEFPKEGPSILRIQQVVRGDSAAYFCASSRAPGIVTNEKLFFGSGTQLSVL.

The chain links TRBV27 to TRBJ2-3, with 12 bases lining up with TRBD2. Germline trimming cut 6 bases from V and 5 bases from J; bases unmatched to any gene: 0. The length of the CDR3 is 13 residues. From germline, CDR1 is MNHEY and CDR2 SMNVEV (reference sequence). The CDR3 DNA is TGTGCCAGCAGGACTAGCGGGAGAGATACGCAGTATTTT. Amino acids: CASRTSGRDTQYF.

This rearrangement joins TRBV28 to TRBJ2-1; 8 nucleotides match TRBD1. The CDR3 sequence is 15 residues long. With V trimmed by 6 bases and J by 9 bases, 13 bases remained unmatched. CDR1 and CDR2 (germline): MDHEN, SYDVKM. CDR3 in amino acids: CASRGNRGISGEQFF. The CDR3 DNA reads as TGTGCCAGCAGAGGTAACAGGGGGATTAGCGGTGAGCAGTTCTTC.

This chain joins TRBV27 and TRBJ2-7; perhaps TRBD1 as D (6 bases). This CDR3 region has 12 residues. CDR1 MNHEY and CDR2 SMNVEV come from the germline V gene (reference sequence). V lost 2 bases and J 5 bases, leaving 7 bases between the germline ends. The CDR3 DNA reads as TGTGCCAGCAGTTTACAGGGGAACGAGCAGTACTTC. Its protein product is CASSLQGNEQYF.

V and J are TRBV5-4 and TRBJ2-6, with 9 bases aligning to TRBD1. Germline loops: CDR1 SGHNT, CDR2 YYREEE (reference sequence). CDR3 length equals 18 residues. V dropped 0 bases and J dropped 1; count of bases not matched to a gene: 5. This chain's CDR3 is CASSLDGTGSSGANVLTF. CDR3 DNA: TGTGCCAGCAGCTTGGACGGGACAGGGTCATCTGGGGCCAACGTCCTGACTTTC.

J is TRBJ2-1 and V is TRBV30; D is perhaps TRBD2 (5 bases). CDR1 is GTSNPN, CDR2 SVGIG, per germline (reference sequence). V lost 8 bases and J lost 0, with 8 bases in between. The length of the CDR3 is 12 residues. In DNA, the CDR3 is TGTGCCAAGCGGAGCTCCTACAATGAGCAGTTCTTC. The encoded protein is CAKRSSYNEQFF.

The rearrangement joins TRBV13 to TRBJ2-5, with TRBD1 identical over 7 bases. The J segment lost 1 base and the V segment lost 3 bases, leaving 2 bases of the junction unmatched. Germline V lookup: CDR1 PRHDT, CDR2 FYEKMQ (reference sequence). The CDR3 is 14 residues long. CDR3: CASSLGQRQETQYF. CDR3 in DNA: TGTGCCAGCAGCTTGGGACAGCGCCAAGAGACCCAGTACTTC.

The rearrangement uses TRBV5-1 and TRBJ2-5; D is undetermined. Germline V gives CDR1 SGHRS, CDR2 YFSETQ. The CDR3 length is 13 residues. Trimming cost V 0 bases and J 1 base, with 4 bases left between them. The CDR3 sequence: CASSLGPQETQYF. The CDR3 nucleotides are TGCGCCAGCAGCTTGGGGCCCCAAGAGACCCAGTACTTC.

In DNA, the CDR3 is TGTGCCAGCAGCTTGGAGACAGGGGGATCCTACGAGCAGTACTTC. The encoded protein is CASSLETGGSYEQYF. The gene calls are TRBV11-2 and TRBJ2-7; 9 bases line up with TRBD1. Germline V lookup: CDR1 SGHAT, CDR2 FQNNGV. The CDR3 sequence is 15 residues long. V lost 3 bases, J lost 1 base, and 4 bases stayed unmatched.

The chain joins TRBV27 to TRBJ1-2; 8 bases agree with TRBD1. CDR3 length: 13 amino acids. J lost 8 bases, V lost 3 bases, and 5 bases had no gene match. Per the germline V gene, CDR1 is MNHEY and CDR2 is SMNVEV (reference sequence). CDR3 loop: CASSFGQGAGYTF. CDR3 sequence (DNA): TGTGCCAGCAGTTTCGGGCAGGGGGCGGGCTACACCTTC.

As DNA, the CDR3 is TGTGCCAGCAGCTTGCGGCGCGGGATCACCTACAATGAGCAGTTCTTC. It codes for CASSLRRGITYNEQFF. V gene TRBV7-2 combines with J gene TRBJ2-1, with a possible D match to TRBD2 (6 bases). Trimming removed 3 bases at V and 2 bases at J, with 14 bases between. Germline CDR1 and CDR2: SGHTA and FQGNSA. This CDR3 contains 16 residues.